The clone carrying this T cell receptor (beta chain) was seen a handful of times. Its antigen is not known. The record originates from a study of a mutant IDH1 vaccine in newly diagnosed glioma. Study-level background: An approximately 62% male, about 38% female split and a mean age of 40.4 years characterized treated patients. Patients were pretreated with radiotherapy, temozolomide, or both, mostly both.

Documented time point: baseline, week 1 (first vaccination visit). As for treatment: pre-vaccination baseline after standard-of-care therapy. Those who donated had recent WHO grade 3 or 4 IDH1-mutant, ATRX-lost astrocytomas. General observations from the study: Detectable vaccine-induced immune responses arose in almost 95% of patients.

The germline gives CDR1 LGHNT, CDR2 FRNRAP. The germline V and J ends were trimmed by 1 base and 6 bases, with 9 bases remaining between them. The CDR3 spans 13 residues. Sequencing used immunoSEQ multiplex PCR; TCRdb keeps in-frame clones, though not all of them. The table shows about 66,000 clones, with about 86% occurring only once. This chain connects TRBV12-5 to TRBJ1-1; the D is unclear. This receptor was identified in a man younger than 45 with glioma. The sequences come from PBMCs, collected from a glioma patient treated with radiotherapy, temozolomide or both. CDR3 nucleotide sequence: TGTGCTAGTGGTTTGGGGATTGTCGCTGAAGCTTTCTTT. It specifies CASGLGIVAEAFF.